What follows are 30 T cell receptor beta chains derived from one specimen sequenced in a study of regulatory T cells in long-lasting Graves disease (dated by TCRdb to about 2021). Receptor libraries were prepared by multiplex PCR. Sequencer: Illumina HiSeq 4000. TCR beta libraries were built with iRepertoire HTBI primers and Arm-PCR amplification of CDR3 regions. The public reads were reanalyzed by TCRdb: fastp trimming at Q25, MiXCR alignment, in-frame beta chains only. Rows matching on CDR3 protein sequence are summarized as one entry with the most common DNA and genes. Counted in this sample were around 340,000 distinct CDR3 sequences; about 19% of them appeared once. Roughly 27% of the sample goes to the ten largest clones. Per the publication, the time point label means: persistent/refractory GD, antithyroid drugs over 5 years with positive TRAb. RNA was extracted from PBMCs in TRIzol for both TCR sequencing and RNA sequencing.

This specimen consisted of peripheral blood mononuclear cells (PBMCs), obtained when the disease was refractory, from a patient treated with antithyroid drugs. The receptor set was obtained from a female donor with Graves disease.

This clonotype has a count of ten or more. The rearrangement uses TRBV2 and TRBJ2-7, with D perhaps TRBD2 (5 bases). The CDR3 loop spans 14 amino acids. Germline V lookup: CDR1 SNHLY, CDR2 FYNNEI. The V gene lost 0 bases and the J gene lost 5 bases, with 11 bases spanning the gap. The CDR3 loop reads CASSEAWRSDEQYF. CDR3 sequence (DNA): TGTGCCAGCAGTGAAGCGTGGAGGTCCGACGAGCAGTACTTC.

This clonotype has ten or more counts. The chain is built from TRBV6-1 and TRBJ1-4, with D unclear. V lost 1 base and J 0 bases, leaving 6 bases between the germline ends. The CDR3 length is 15 residues. Germline CDR1 and CDR2: MNHNS and SASEGT. The CDR3 sequence: CASSEGEATNEKLFF. CDR3 in DNA: TGTGCCAGCAGTGAAGGGGAAGCAACTAATGAAAAACTGTTTTTT.

This clonotype was detected only a few times. The genes are TRBV5-1 and TRBJ1-1; TRBD1 might be the D (5 bases). This CDR3 contains 15 residues. The V gene lost 1 base and the J gene lost 0 bases, with 10 bases spanning the gap. Germline CDR1 and CDR2: SGHRS and YFSETQ. This CDR3 is CASSLSQGMNTEAFF. Written as DNA, the CDR3 is TGCGCCAGCAGCTTGAGCCAGGGCATGAACACTGAAGCTTTCTTT.

This clonotype was seen at least ten times. The chain carries TRBV6-1 and TRBJ1-2; D uncertain. Trimming took off 2 bases at V and 5 bases at J, with 18 bases between the two ends. CDR1 and CDR2 (germline): MNHNS, SASEGT. The CDR3 has 16 amino acids. CDR3 loop: CASSEREVTKVYGYTF. DNA for the CDR3: TGTGCCAGCAGTGAACGGGAAGTAACAAAGGTTTATGGCTACACCTTC.

The rearrangement links TRBV19 to TRBJ2-2; 9 bases align to TRBD2. The CDR3 loop spans 18 amino acids. V lost 9 bases to trimming and J lost 7 bases; unmatched junction nucleotides: 21. Per the germline V gene, CDR1 is LNHDA and CDR2 is SQIVND (reference sequence). CDR3 amino acids: CASSRILTSGWIDGELFF. The CDR3 DNA follows: TGTGCCAGCAGCCGAATATTAACTAGCGGGTGGATCGACGGGGAGCTGTTTTTT.

This clonotype was counted at least ten times. The chain couples TRBV20-1 to TRBJ1-1, with no clear D. The CDR3 is 13 amino acids. Germline assignment: CDR1 DFQATT and CDR2 SNEGSKA (reference sequence). V was pared by 1 base and J by 1 base, with 7 bases between. CDR3 bases: TGCAGTGCTAGAGCTGCTGGGAACACTGAAGCTTTCTTT. Encoded protein: CSARAAGNTEAFF.

The chain is built from TRBV6-1 and TRBJ2-5, with D perhaps matching TRBD1 (6 bases). Trimming removed 8 bases at V and 5 bases at J, with 9 bases between. Germline loops: CDR1 MNHNS, CDR2 SASEGT. This CDR3 contains 11 residues. This CDR3 reads CASGRGETQYF. The CDR3 bases are TGTGCCAGCGGCAGGGGTGAGACCCAGTACTTC.

In its sample, this clonotype was seen many times. The rearrangement joins TRBV12-3 or TRBV12-4 to TRBJ1-2; D gene uncertain. Trimming removed 2 bases at V and 2 bases at J, with 15 bases between. This CDR3 has 16 amino acids. DNA for the CDR3: TGTGCCAGCAGTTTAACGTCCAGTTCCAGAAACTATGGCTACACCTTC. This gives the protein CASSLTSSSRNYGYTF.

The V and J genes are TRBV20-1 and TRBJ1-1; D not certain. The V gene lost 1 base and the J gene lost 0 bases, with 12 bases spanning the gap. This CDR3 is built from 15 residues. Germline CDR1 reads DFQATT; CDR2 reads SNEGSKA (reference sequence). DNA for the CDR3: TGCAGTGCTAGAGGCATTACTACAGTGAACACTGAAGCTTTCTTT. It encodes CSARGITTVNTEAFF.

This clonotype was counted a few times. The chain uses TRBV6-2 or TRBV6-3 and TRBJ2-2; no reliable D call. The V end lost 2 bases, the J end lost 1 base, and 8 bases lay between the germline ends. This CDR3 comprises 15 residues. Per the germline V gene, CDR1 is MNHEY and CDR2 is SVGEGT. CDR3 DNA: TGTGCCAGCAGTTACGACGGACGGAACACCGGGGAGCTGTTTTTT. Protein sequence: CASSYDGRNTGELFF.

This sequence joins TRBV20-1 and TRBJ2-7; tentatively, D is TRBD1 (5 bases). The CDR3 covers 15 residues. With 5 bases removed from V and 3 bases from J, the gap between germline ends came to 20 bases. Germline V gives CDR1 DFQATT, CDR2 SNEGSKA (reference sequence). CDR3: CSARPLTVSDYEQYF. CDR3 coding DNA: TGCAGTGCTCGACCCTTGACAGTTTCAGACTACGAGCAGTACTTC.

Worth noting for this clonotype: This may be a read error: a much more frequent sequence differs by one nucleotide. No conserved phenylalanine or tryptophan ends this CDR3, so it is likely a read error. This chain links TRBV30 with TRBJ2-6; 7 bases fit TRBD1. V lost 4 bases to trimming and J lost 1 base; unmatched junction nucleotides: 4. Germline CDR1 is GTSNPN and CDR2 is SVGIG (reference sequence). CDR3 size: 15 residues. In DNA, the CDR3 is TGTGCCTGGATTGCCAGGGGGTCTGGGGCCAACGTCCTGACTCTC. It translates to CAWIARGSGANVLTL.

V and J are TRBV4-2 and TRBJ2-7; D possibly corresponds to TRBD1 (5 bases). Germline V lookup: CDR1 LGHNA, CDR2 YNFKEQ. V was shortened by 0 bases and J by 3 bases, with 6 bases between the two germline ends. The CDR3 extends over 13 amino acids. The CDR3 DNA reads TGTGCCAGCAGCCAAGACAGGGACTACGAGCAGTACTTC. Translation gives CASSQDRDYEQYF.

This chain connects TRBV29-1 to TRBJ2-3; 10 bases are a match to TRBD2. The germline CDR1 and CDR2 sequences are SQVTM and ANQGSEA. The V segment lost 4 bases and the J segment 3 bases; nucleotides outside the gene matches: 7. This CDR3 has 15 residues. The CDR3 DNA sequence: TGCAGCGTTGGGGTGGCTAGCGGGAGTACAGATACGCAGTATTTT. Translated: CSVGVASGSTDTQYF.

For this clonotype: Since the CDR3 does not end with the conserved phenylalanine or tryptophan, this likely comes from a read error. The CDR3 spells CASGRDSNQPQHS. DNA for the CDR3: TGTGCCAGTGGGAGGGATAGCAATCAGCCCCAGCATTCT. The chain couples TRBV19 to TRBJ1-5, with D unresolved. This CDR3 has 13 amino acids. The V gene's germline CDR1 is LNHDA and CDR2 SQIVND (reference sequence). Trimming pared 8 bases from V and 0 bases from J, leaving 8 bases between.

This clonotype was observed at least ten times. J is TRBJ1-2 and V is TRBV5-1; possible D gene TRBD1, 6 bases. Trimming removed 4 bases at V and 2 bases at J, with 12 bases between. Germline values: CDR1 SGHRS, CDR2 YFSETQ. CDR3 length: 14 residues. CDR3 sequence reads: CASSIQGRNYGYTF. CDR3 sequence (DNA): TGCGCCAGCAGCATTCAGGGGAGGAACTATGGCTACACCTTC.

This clonotype was observed at least ten times. The V gene is TRBV2, the J gene TRBJ1-1; D not resolved. Trimming stripped 3 bases from V and 2 bases from J, with 7 bases between. The CDR3 contains 13 residues. CDR1 SNHLY and CDR2 FYNNEI come from the germline V gene. CDR3: CASSDGPNTEAFF. Here the CDR3 DNA reads TGTGCCAGCAGTGACGGGCCCAACACTGAAGCTTTCTTT.

This clonotype was counted at least ten times. V usage is TRBV6-5 and J usage is TRBJ2-5, with 7 bases that match TRBD2. Germline V gene data show CDR1 as MNHEY and CDR2 as SVGAGI. The CDR3 totals 14 residues. V shed 2 bases, J shed 4 bases, and the junction held 4 bases outside the gene matches. The chain's CDR3 is CASSYATSVETQYF. Written as DNA, the CDR3 is TGTGCCAGCAGTTACGCCACTAGCGTAGAGACCCAGTACTTC.

This clonotype was found a few times. J is TRBJ1-3 and V is TRBV4-2; D gene ambiguous. CDR1 LGHNA and CDR2 YNFKEQ come from the germline V gene. V dropped 4 bases and J dropped 3 bases, with 13 bases sitting between them. The CDR3 covers 15 residues. This CDR3 is CASSPIPGLGNTIYF. DNA for the CDR3: TGTGCCAGCAGCCCAATTCCAGGTCTTGGAAACACCATATATTTT.

This clonotype was detected ten times or more. The chain joins TRBV28 to TRBJ2-5, with D possibly matching TRBD2 (5 bases). There are 20 residues in the CDR3. Germline CDR1 reads MDHEN; CDR2 reads SYDVKM. V lost 1 base and J lost 1, with 25 bases in between. This chain's CDR3 is CASSLYPAGSSGSPQETQYF. CDR3 bases: TGTGCCAGCAGTTTATACCCCGCGGGTTCCAGCGGAAGCCCCCAAGAGACCCAGTACTTC.

J is TRBJ2-3 and V is TRBV7-9; 7 bases are a match to TRBD1. Germline CDR1 is SEHNR and CDR2 is FQNEAQ (reference sequence). The CDR3 is 15 residues long. The V segment lost 1 base and the J segment 4 bases; nucleotides outside the gene matches: 5. The CDR3 nucleotides read TGTGCCAGCAGCTTAGTGTCAGGGGGACCAGATACGCAGTATTTT. This codes for CASSLVSGGPDTQYF.

This clonotype was observed many times. The chain employs TRBV11-2 and TRBJ2-5; 7 bases fit TRBD2. CDR1 and CDR2 (germline): SGHAT, FQNNGV. V gave up 5 bases and J gave up 5 bases; unmatched junction bases: 5. The CDR3 contains 13 residues. The CDR3 bases are TGTGCCAGCAGCATGGGAGGGATGGAGACCCAGTACTTC. Its translation: CASSMGGMETQYF.

This sequence joins TRBV20-1 and TRBJ1-6, with D uncertain. From germline, CDR1 is DFQATT and CDR2 SNEGSKA (reference sequence). Deletions cut 5 bases from V and 0 bases from J, with 14 bases between. The CDR3 loop spans 16 amino acids. The CDR3 here is CSAPFERSSYNSPLHF. The CDR3, as DNA: TGCAGTGCTCCTTTTGAGAGGAGCTCCTATAATTCACCCCTCCACTTT.

The gene calls are TRBV6-1 and TRBJ2-7, with D tentatively TRBD2 (6 bases). The CDR3 loop spans 13 amino acids. Germline V gene lookup returns CDR1 MNHNS and CDR2 SASEGT. Trimming shortened V by 7 bases and J by 7 bases, and 17 bases separated the two germline ends. CDR3 bases: TGTGCCAGCACCGCCCCCGGGAGTTCTGAGCAGTACTTC. Its protein is CASTAPGSSEQYF.

This chain links TRBV5-8 with TRBJ2-7, with D unresolved. Germline assignment: CDR1 SGHTS and CDR2 YDEGEE. V lost 4 bases to trimming and J lost 5 bases, with 13 bases between them. This CDR3 has 13 residues. The chain's CDR3 is CASSVFGFNEQYF. The DNA of the CDR3 is TGTGCCAGCAGCGTATTCGGGTTCAACGAGCAGTACTTC.

This clonotype was recorded at least ten times. The V and J genes are TRBV24-1 and TRBJ1-1; TRBD1 matches at 10 bases. V gave up 10 bases and J gave up 4 bases; unmatched junction bases: 5. The CDR3 consists of 13 residues. The germline CDR1 and CDR2 sequences are KGHDR and SFDVKD. CDR3 protein: CATRQGAGTEAFF. The CDR3 DNA reads as TGTGCCACAAGACAGGGGGCAGGCACTGAAGCTTTCTTT.

This clonotype has ten or more counts. V and J are TRBV10-1 and TRBJ2-5; D unclear. The CDR3 contains 21 residues. V was shortened by 5 bases and J by 3 bases, with 34 bases between the two germline ends. CDR1 and CDR2 (germline): WNHNN, SYGVQD (reference sequence). This CDR3 is CASSLRPSPERLDHREETQYF. The CDR3 region has the DNA TGCGCCAGCAGTTTGCGTCCAAGCCCTGAGCGTTTGGACCATAGGGAAGAGACCCAGTACTTC.

The rearrangement uses TRBV20-1 and TRBJ2-3; 7 nucleotides align to TRBD1. V dropped 0 bases and J dropped 0; count of bases not matched to a gene: 6. Germline V gives CDR1 DFQATT, CDR2 SNEGSKA (reference sequence). The CDR3 length is 16 residues. As DNA, the CDR3 is TGCAGTGCTAGAGATTTCGTGACAGGGAGCACAGATACGCAGTATTTT. Translation gives CSARDFVTGSTDTQYF.

The genes are TRBV7-2 and TRBJ2-6; D remains ambiguous. This CDR3 has 18 amino acids. Germline loops: CDR1 SGHTA, CDR2 FQGNSA. V was trimmed by 2 bases and J by 0 bases, leaving 14 bases between them. The CDR3 DNA sequence: TGTGCCAGCAGCTTACGTTTCCCCACCGTCTCTGGGGCCAACGTCCTGACTTTC. Its protein is CASSLRFPTVSGANVLTF. Full variable domain (remainder filled in from reference TRBV7-2 and TRBJ2-6): GAGVSQSPSNKVTEKGKDVELRCDPISGHTALYWYRQSLGQGLEFLIYFQGNSAPDKSGLPSDRFSAERTGGSVSTLTIQRTQQEDSAVYLCASSLRFPTVSGANVLTFGAGSRLTVL.

This clonotype showed up many times. The V and J genes are TRBV18 and TRBJ2-6; D remains unclear. Germline-derived CDR1 and CDR2 are KGHSH and LQKENI. The CDR3 totals 16 residues. Trimming took off 3 bases at V and 0 bases at J, with 9 bases between the two ends. The DNA of the CDR3 is TGTGCCAGCTCACCCTACCCGGACTCTGGGGCCAACGTCCTGACTTTC. Protein product: CASSPYPDSGANVLTF. The full variable domain, completed using reference TRBV18 and TRBJ2-6, is NAGVMQNPRHLVRRRGQEARLRCSPMKGHSHVYWYRQLPEEGLKFMVYLQKENIIDESGMPKERFSAEFPKEGPSILRIQQVVRGDSAAYFCASSPYPDSGANVLTFGAGSRLTVL.